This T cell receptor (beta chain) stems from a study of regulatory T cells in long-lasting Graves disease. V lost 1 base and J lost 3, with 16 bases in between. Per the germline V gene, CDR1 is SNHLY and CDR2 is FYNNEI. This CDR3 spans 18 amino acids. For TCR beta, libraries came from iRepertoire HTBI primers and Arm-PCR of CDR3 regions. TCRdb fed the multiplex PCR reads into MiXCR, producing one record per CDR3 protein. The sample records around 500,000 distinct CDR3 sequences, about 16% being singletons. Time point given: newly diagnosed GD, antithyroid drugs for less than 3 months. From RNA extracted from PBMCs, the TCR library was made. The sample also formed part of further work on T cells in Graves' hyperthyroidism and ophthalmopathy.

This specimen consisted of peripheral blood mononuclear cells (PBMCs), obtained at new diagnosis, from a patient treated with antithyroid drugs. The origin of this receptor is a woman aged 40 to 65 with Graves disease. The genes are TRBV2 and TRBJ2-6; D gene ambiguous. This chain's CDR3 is CASSEVAGTTLGANVLTF. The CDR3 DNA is TGTGCCAGCAGTGAAGTAGCAGGAACCACTCTTGGGGCCAACGTCCTGACTTTC.